Listed below are T cell receptor beta chains from one sample, sequenced in a study of metastatic and nonmetastatic thyroid tumors. TCRdb reanalyzed the PCR reads via MiXCR. The data show 25,000 to 40,000 clones, about 20% seen once. The material sequenced was blood. These receptors were collected from a female donor with papillary thyroid cancer or a benign thyroid nodule (not recorded which). Some clones in this sample may be carry-over from other donors' samples. The CDR3 runs from the conserved cysteine through the conserved F or W. The size field is filled for only some rows; it gives once, few, many or a size class.

v_call	clone_size	j_call	cdr3_aa
TRBV12-5	many	TRBJ1-6	CASGFGTGGNSPLHF
TRBV9	many	TRBJ1-3	CASSVERVGNTIYF
TRBV5-1	many	TRBJ1-1	CASNSEQGAGAFF
TRBV30	few	TRBJ2-5	CAWKAGAVETQYF
TRBV11-2	many	TRBJ1-3	CASSPSRMSSGNTIYF
TRBV7-3	NA	TRBJ2-1	CASSQGTYQFF
TRBV7-9	many	TRBJ1-1	CASSLAVSEAFF
TRBV5-1	NA	TRBJ2-7	CASSDRGGSYEQYF
TRBV6-6	few	TRBJ1-1	CASSYGGRDTEAFF
TRBV20-1	NA	TRBJ2-1	CSARDARGDEQFF
TRBV20-1	NA	TRBJ1-1	CSASRADGRALPEAFF
TRBV6-1	many	TRBJ1-4	CASSPGTGAREKLFF
TRBV9	few	TRBJ2-7	CASSVAGTADYEQYF
TRBV7-9	NA	TRBJ1-2	CASSGTVRCYTF
TRBV20-1	NA	TRBJ2-5	CSEDREAETQYF
TRBV10-3	medium-sized	TRBJ2-3	CAISAGGQADTQYF
TRBV2	many	TRBJ1-5	CASRRTGSDSQPQHF
TRBV6-1	NA	TRBJ1-3	CASSRVGEGNTIYF
TRBV15	few	TRBJ2-1	CATSRDYPGNGCDEQFF
TRBV7-2	many	TRBJ2-1	CASTKSPRGNFPEQFF
TRBV19	many	TRBJ1-1	CASSDQQGMGTEAFF
TRBV4-1	few	TRBJ2-3	CASSQGEIAGALLNTQYF